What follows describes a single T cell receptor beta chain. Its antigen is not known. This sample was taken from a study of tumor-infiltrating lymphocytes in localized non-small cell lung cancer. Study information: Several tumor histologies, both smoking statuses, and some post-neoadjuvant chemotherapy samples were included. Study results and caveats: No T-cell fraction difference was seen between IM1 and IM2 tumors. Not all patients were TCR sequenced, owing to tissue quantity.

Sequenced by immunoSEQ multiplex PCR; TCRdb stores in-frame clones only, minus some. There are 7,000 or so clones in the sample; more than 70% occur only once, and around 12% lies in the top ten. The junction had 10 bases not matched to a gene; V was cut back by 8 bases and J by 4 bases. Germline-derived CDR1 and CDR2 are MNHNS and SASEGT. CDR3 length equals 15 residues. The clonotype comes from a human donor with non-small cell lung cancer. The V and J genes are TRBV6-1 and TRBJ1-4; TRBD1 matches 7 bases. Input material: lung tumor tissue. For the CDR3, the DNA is TGTGCCAGCGGCAGGGGGTCTGAGAGTAATGAAAAACTGTTTTTT. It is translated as CASGRGSESNEKLFF.